This TCR beta chain was captured by sequencing in a study of identical twins. This CDR3 is built from 17 residues. Germline V CDR1 and CDR2: SGHAT, FQNNGV. V lost 0 bases to trimming and J lost 2 bases, with 14 bases between them. A single record per CDR3 protein comes from TCRdb applying MiXCR to the 5' RACE reads. The repertoire has about 730,000 distinct CDR3 sequences, roughly 20% of them found once; the top ten carry approximately 4.3%. The data also belong to a second study, concerning T cells expressing NK-cell markers.

This sequence was found in a woman in her late teens or twenties in good health. This chain links TRBV11-2 with TRBJ2-1; D may match TRBD1 or TRBD2 (5 bases each). The sequenced sample consisted of PBMCs. In DNA form, the CDR3 reads TGTGCCAGCAGCTTAGAAGCCCGGGACGTTCCCTACAATGAGCAGTTCTTC. Translated, it gives CASSLEARDVPYNEQFF.